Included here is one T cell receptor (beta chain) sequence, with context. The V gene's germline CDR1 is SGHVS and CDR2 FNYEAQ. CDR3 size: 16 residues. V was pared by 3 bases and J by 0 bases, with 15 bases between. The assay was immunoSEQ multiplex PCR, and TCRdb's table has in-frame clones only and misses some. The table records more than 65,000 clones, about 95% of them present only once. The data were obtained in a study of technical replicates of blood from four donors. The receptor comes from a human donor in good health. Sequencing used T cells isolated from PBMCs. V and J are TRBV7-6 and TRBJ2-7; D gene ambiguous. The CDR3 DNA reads TGTGCCAGCAGCTTCCCGCCGAGGTCAGACTCCTACGAGCAGTACTTC. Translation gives CASSFPPRSDSYEQYF.